The entry that follows covers one TCR beta chain sequence. What it binds is unknown. V shed 7 bases, J shed 5 bases, and the junction held 12 bases outside the gene matches. The length of the CDR3 is 16 residues. Germline CDR1 LNHDA, CDR2 SQIVND (reference sequence). TCRdb's copy holds only in-frame clones and misses some; the assay was immunoSEQ multiplex PCR. The sample comprises nearly 20,000 clones, around four fifths of which are singletons, and approximately 14% rests with the top ten. The data originate from a study of T cell clonotyping in hematopoietic cell transplantation. Regarding the study as a whole: No sorting was done, leaving CD4 and CD8 contributions mixed. At the given depth, recipient repertoires were over 95% de novo clonotypes.

Sequences were obtained from peripheral blood mononuclear cells. The chain combines TRBV19 with TRBJ1-5; 9 nucleotides agree with TRBD1. The receptor comes from a man aged 55 to 70 in good health. Some clones in this sample may be carry-over from other donors' samples. The CDR3 nucleotides read TGTGCCAGTACCGAACCGGGACAGGGTTCGTATCAGCCCCAGCATTTT. Protein: CASTEPGQGSYQPQHF. The whole variable domain, remainder taken from reference TRBV19 and TRBJ1-5, is DGGITQSPKYLFRKEGQNVTLSCEQNLNHDAMYWYRQDPGQGLRLIYYSQIVNDFQKGDIAEGYSVSREKKESFPLTVTSAQKNPTAFYLCASTEPGQGSYQPQHFGDGTRLSIL.